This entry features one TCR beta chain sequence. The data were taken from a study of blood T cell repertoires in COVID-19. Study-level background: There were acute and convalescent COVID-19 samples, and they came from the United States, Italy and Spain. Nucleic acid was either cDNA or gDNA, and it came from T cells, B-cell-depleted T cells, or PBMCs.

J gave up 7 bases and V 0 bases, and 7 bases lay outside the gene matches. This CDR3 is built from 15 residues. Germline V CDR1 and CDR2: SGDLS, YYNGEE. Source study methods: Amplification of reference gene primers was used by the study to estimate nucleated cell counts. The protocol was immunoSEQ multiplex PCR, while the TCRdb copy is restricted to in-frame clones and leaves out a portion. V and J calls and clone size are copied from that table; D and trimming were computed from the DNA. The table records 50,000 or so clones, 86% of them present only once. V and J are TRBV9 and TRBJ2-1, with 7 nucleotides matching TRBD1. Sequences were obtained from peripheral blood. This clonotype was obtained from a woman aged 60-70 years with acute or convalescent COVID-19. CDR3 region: CASSVEGGAWNEQFF. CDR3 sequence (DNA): TGTGCCAGCAGCGTAGAAGGGGGCGCGTGGAATGAGCAGTTCTTC.